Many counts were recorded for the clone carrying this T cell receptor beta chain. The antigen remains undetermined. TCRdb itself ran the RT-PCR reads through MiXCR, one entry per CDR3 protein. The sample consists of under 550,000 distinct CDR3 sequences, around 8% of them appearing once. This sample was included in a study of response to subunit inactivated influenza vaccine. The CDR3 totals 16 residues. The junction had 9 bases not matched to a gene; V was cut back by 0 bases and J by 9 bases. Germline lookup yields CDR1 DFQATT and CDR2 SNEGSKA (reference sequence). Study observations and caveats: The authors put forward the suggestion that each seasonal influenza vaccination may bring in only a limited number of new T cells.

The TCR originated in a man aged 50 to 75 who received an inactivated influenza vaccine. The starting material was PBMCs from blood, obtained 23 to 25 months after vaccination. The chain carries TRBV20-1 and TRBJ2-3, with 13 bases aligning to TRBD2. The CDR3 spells CSARDPLAGGSGTQYF. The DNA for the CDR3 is TGCAGTGCTAGAGACCCACTAGCGGGGGGGTCGGGAACGCAGTATTTT.